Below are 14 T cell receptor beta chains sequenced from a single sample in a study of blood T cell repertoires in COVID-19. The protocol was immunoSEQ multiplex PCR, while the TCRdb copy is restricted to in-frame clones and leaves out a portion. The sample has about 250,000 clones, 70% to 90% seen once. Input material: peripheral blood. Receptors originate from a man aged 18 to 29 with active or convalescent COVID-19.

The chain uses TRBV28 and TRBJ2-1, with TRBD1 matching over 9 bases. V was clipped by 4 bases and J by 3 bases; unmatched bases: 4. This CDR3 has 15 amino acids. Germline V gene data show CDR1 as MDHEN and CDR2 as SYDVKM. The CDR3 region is CASSSGTGFYNEQFF. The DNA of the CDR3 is TGTGCCAGCAGTTCCGGGACAGGGTTCTACAATGAGCAGTTCTTC.

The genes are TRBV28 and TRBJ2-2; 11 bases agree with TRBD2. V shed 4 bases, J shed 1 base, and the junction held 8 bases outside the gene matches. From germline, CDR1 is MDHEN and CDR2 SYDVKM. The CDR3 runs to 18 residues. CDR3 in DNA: TGTGCCAGCAGTTCTAGGACTAGCGGGCGCTGGAACACCGGGGAGCTGTTTTTT. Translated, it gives CASSSRTSGRWNTGELFF.

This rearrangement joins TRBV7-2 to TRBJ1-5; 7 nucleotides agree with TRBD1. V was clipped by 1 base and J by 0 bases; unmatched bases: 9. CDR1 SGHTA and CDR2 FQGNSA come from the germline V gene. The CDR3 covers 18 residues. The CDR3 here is CASSLVGPRGLSNQPQHF. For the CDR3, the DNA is TGTGCCAGCAGCTTAGTAGGTCCGAGGGGGCTTAGCAATCAGCCCCAGCATTTT. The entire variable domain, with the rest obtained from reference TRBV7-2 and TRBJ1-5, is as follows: GAGVSQSPSNKVTEKGKDVELRCDPISGHTALYWYRQSLGQGLEFLIYFQGNSAPDKSGLPSDRFSAERTGGSVSTLTIQRTQQEDSAVYLCASSLVGPRGLSNQPQHFGDGTRLSIL.

The CDR3 is CASTQTGSYGYTF. CDR3 in DNA: TGTGCCAGCACTCAAACAGGAAGCTATGGCTACACCTTC. This sequence joins TRBV2 and TRBJ1-2, with D possibly TRBD1 on 5 matching bases. Germline V gene data show CDR1 as SNHLY and CDR2 as FYNNEI. The CDR3 runs to 13 residues. V dropped 7 bases and J dropped 4 bases, with 13 bases sitting between them.

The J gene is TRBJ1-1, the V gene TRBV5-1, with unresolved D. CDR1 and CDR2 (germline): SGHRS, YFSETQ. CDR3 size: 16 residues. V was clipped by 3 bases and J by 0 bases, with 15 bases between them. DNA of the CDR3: TGCGCCAGCAGCTGGGCGGAGGACCCCTTGAACACTGAAGCTTTCTTT. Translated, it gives CASSWAEDPLNTEAFF.

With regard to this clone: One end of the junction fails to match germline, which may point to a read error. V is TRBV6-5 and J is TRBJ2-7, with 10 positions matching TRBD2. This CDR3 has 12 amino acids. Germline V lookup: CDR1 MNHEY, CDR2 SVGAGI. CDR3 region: CASGASGSPPHF. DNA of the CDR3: TGTGCCAGCGGGGCTAGCGGGAGTCCCCCCCACTTC.

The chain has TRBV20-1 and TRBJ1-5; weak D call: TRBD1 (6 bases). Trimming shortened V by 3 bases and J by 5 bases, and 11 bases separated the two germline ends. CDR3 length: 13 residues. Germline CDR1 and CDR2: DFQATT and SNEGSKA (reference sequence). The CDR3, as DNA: TGCAGTGCTAGTTTGGGGGCAGATCAGCCCCAGCATTTT. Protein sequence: CSASLGADQPQHF.

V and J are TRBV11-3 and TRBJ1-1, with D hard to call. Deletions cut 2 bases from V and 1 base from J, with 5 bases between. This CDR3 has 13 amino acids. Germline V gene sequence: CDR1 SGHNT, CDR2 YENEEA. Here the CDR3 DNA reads TGTGCCAGCAGCTTAAATCAGAACACTGAAGCTTTCTTT. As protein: CASSLNQNTEAFF. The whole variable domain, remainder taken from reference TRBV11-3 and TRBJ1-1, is EAGVVQSPRYKIIEKKQPVAFWCNPISGHNTLYWYLQNLGQGPELLIRYENEEAVDDSQLPKDRFSAERLKGVDSTLKIQPAELGDSAVYLCASSLNQNTEAFFGQGTRLTVV.

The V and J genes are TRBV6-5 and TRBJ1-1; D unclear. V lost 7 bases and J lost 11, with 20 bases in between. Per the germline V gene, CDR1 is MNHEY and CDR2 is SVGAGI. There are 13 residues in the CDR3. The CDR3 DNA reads TGTGCCAGCAACCAAATATCCACCCCCGGGGCTTTCTTT. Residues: CASNQISTPGAFF.

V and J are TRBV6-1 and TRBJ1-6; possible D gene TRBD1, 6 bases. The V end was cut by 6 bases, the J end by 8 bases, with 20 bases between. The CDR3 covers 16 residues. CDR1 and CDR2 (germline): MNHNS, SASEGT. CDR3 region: CASREQGFAMDSPLHF. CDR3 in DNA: TGTGCCAGCAGGGAACAGGGTTTCGCTATGGATTCACCCCTCCACTTT.

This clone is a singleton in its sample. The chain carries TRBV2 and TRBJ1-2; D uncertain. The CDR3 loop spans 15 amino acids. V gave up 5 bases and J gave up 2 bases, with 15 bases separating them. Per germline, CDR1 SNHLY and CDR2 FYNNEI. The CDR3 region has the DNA TGTGCCAGCAGTAGAGACGGAAGACAAAACTATGGCTACACCTTC. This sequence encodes CASSRDGRQNYGYTF.

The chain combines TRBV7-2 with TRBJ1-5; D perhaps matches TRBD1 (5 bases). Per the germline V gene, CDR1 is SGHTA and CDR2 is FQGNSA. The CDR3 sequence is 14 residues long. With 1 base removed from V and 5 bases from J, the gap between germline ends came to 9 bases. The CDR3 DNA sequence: TGTGCCAGCAGCTTAGGTACAGGTTATCAGCCCCAGCATTTT. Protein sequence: CASSLGTGYQPQHF.

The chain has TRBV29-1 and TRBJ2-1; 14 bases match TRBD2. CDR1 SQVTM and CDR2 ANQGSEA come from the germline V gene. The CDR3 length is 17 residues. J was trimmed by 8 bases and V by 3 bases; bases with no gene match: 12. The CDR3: CSVERGTSGSWMDEQFF. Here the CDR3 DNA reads TGCAGCGTTGAGCGTGGGACTAGCGGGAGTTGGATGGATGAGCAGTTCTTC.

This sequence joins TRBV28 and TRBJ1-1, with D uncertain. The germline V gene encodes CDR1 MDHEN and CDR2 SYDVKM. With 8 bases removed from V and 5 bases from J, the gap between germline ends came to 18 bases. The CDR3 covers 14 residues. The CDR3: CASEGTPRGTEAFF. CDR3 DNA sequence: TGTGCCAGCGAGGGAACACCGCGCGGGACTGAAGCTTTCTTT.